This T cell receptor (beta chain) is from a study of OX40 agonist ivuxolimab in advanced cancers. Study-level information: Checkpoint inhibitors had been given previously to 40% of patients. There were three patients with partial responses, one having hepatocellular carcinoma and two cutaneous melanoma.

The count of this clone is one. Its antigen is still unknown. Sequencing was performed with immunoSEQ multiplex PCR; in TCRdb, only in-frame clones are kept and a portion is missing. The repertoire holds about 52,000 clones, with approximately 94% as singletons. The V and J ends lost 9 bases and 3 bases respectively, with 14 bases between them. Germline CDR1 is LNHDA and CDR2 is SQIVND (reference sequence). The CDR3 sequence is 13 residues long. Whole-study findings and limits: Both CD4+ and CD8+ T cell populations in blood had undergone clonal expansion by week 6 at 0.1 to 3.0 mg/kg.

This receptor was identified in an adult with an advanced solid tumor such as melanoma, head and neck, liver or kidney cancer. The material sequenced was CD4+ or CD8+ T cells sorted from blood, taken in a trial of the OX40 agonist ivuxolimab. The J gene is TRBJ1-1, the V gene TRBV19; D is ambiguous. The CDR3 region is CASRLLGDTEAFF. CDR3 bases: TGTGCCAGCAGACTGCTCGGAGACACTGAAGCTTTCTTT.